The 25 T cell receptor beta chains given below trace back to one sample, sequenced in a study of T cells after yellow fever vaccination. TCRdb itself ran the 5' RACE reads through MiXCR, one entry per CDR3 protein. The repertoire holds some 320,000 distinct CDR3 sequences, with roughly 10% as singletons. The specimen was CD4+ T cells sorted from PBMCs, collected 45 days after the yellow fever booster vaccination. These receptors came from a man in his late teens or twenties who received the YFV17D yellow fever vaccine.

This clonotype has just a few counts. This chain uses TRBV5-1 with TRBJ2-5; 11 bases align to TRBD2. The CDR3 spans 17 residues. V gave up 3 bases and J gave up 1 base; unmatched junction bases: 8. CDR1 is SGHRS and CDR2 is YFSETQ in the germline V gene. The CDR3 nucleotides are TGCGCCAGCAGCTCCGGTGGACTAGCGGGCTTCCAAGAGACCCAGTACTTC. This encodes CASSSGGLAGFQETQYF.

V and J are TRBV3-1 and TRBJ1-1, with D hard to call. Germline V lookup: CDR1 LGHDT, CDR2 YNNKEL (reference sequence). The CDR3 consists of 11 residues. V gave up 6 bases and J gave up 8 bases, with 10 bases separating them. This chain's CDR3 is CASRDEGEAFF. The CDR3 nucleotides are TGTGCCAGCAGGGATGAAGGGGAAGCTTTCTTT.

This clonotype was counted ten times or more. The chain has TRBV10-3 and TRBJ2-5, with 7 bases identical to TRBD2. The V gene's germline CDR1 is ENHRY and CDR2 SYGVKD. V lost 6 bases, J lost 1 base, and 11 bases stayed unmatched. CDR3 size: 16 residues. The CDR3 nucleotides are TGTGCCATCAGCCGAAGAGAGCGGGGCGTCCAAGAGACCCAGTACTTC. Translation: CAISRRERGVQETQYF.

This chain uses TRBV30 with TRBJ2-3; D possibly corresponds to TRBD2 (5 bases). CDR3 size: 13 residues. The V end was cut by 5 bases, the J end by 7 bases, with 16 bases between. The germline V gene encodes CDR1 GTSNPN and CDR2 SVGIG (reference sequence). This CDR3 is CAWGPPGEYTQYF. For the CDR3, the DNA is TGTGCCTGGGGGCCCCCCGGGGAATATACGCAGTATTTT.

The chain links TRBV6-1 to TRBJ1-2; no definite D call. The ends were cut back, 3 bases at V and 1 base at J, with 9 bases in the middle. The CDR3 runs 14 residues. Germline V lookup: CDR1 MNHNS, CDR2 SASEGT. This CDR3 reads CASSESGGNYGYTF. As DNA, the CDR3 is TGTGCCAGCAGTGAGTCCGGCGGTAACTATGGCTACACCTTC.

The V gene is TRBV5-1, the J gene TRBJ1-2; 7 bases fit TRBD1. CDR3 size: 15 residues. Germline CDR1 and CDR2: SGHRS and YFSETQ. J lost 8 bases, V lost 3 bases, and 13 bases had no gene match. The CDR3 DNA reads TGCGCCAGCAGCTCACTGAAACAAGGACAGGAAGGCTACACCTTC. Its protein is CASSSLKQGQEGYTF. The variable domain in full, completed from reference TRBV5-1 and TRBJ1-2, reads KAGVTQTPRYLIKTRGQQVTLSCSPISGHRSVSWYQQTPGQGLQFLFEYFSETQRNKGNFPGRFSGRQFSNSRSEMNVSTLELGDSALYLCASSSLKQGQEGYTFGSGTRLTVV.

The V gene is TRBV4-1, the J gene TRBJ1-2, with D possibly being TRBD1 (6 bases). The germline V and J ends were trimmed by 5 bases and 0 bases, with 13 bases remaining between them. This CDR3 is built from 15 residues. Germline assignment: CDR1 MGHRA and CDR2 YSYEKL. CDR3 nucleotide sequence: TGCGCCAGCAGCTCTTGGAGGGGGGCTAACTATGGCTACACCTTC. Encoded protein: CASSSWRGANYGYTF.

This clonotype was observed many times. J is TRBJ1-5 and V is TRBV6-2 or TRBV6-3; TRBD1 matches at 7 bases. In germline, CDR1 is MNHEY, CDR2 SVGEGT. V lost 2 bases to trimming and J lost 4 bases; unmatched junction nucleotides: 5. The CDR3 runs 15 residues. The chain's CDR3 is CASSYRTGQNQPQHF. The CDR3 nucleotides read TGTGCCAGCAGTTACCGGACAGGTCAAAATCAGCCCCAGCATTTT.

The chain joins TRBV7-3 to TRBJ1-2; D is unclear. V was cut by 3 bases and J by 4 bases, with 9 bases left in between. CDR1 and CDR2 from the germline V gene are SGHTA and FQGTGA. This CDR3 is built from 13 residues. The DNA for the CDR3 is TGTGCCAGCAGCTTGGGCAGTAGCTATGGCTACACCTTC. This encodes CASSLGSSYGYTF.

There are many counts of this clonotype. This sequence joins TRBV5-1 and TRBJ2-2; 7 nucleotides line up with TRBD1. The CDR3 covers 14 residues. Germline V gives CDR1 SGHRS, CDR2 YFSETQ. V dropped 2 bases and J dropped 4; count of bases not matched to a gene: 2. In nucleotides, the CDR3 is TGCGCCAGCAGCTTTACAGGGGCCACCGGGGAGCTGTTTTTT. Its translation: CASSFTGATGELFF. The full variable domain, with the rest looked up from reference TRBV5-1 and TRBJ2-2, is KAGVTQTPRYLIKTRGQQVTLSCSPISGHRSVSWYQQTPGQGLQFLFEYFSETQRNKGNFPGRFSGRQFSNSRSEMNVSTLELGDSALYLCASSFTGATGELFFGEGSRLTVL.

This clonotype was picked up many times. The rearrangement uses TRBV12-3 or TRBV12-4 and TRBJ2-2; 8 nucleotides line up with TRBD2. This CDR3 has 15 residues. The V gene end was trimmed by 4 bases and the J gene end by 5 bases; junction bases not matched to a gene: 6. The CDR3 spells CASSSGGSITGELFF. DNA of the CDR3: TGTGCCAGCAGTTCGGGGGGGAGTATAACCGGGGAGCTGTTTTTT.

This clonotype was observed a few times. The CDR3 reads CASSSLGAGQETQYF. CDR3 nucleotide sequence: TGTGCCAGCAGCTCCCTCGGGGCAGGGCAAGAGACCCAGTACTTC. This chain connects TRBV28 to TRBJ2-5; perhaps D is TRBD1 or TRBD2 (5 bases each). V lost 6 bases, J lost 2 bases, and 16 bases lay in between. Germline CDR1 is MDHEN and CDR2 is SYDVKM. The CDR3 consists of 15 residues.

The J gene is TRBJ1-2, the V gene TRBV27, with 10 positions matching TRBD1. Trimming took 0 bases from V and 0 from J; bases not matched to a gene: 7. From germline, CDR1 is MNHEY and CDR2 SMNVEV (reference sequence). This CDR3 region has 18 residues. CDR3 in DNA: TGTGCCAGCAGTTTATCCGGGACAGGGGTTTGGTCTAACTATGGCTACACCTTC. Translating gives CASSLSGTGVWSNYGYTF.

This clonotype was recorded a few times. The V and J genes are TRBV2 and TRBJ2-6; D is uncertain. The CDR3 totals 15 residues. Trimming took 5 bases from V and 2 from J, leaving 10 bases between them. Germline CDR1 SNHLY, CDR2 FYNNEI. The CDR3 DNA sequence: TGTGCCAGCAGTACCGGCCCGGCTGGGGCCAACGTCCTGACTTTC. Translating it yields CASSTGPAGANVLTF.

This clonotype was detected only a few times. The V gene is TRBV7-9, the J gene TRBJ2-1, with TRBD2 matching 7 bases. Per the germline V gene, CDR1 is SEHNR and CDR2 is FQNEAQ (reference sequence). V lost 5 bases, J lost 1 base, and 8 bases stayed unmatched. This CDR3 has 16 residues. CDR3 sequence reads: CASSPLAGGSYNEQFF. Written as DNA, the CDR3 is TGTGCCAGCAGCCCCTTAGCGGGCGGGTCCTACAATGAGCAGTTCTTC. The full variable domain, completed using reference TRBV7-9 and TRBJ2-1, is DTGVSQNPRHKITKRGQNVTFRCDPISEHNRLYWYRQTLGQGPEFLTYFQNEAQLEKSRLLSDRFSAERPKGSFSTLEIQRTEQGDSAMYLCASSPLAGGSYNEQFFGPGTRLTVL.

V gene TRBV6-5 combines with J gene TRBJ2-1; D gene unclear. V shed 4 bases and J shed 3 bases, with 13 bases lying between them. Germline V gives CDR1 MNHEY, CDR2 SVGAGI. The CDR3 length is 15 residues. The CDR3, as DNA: TGTGCCAGCAGTTCACCCCGGACCGTCTACAATGAGCAGTTCTTC. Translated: CASSSPRTVYNEQFF.

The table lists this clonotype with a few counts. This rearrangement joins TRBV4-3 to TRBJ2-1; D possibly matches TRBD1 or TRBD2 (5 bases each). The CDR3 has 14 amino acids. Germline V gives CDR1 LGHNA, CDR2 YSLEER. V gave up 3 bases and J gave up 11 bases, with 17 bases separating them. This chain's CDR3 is CASSQDPGPGKQFF. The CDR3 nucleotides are TGCGCCAGCAGCCAGGATCCGGGGCCCGGAAAGCAGTTCTTC.

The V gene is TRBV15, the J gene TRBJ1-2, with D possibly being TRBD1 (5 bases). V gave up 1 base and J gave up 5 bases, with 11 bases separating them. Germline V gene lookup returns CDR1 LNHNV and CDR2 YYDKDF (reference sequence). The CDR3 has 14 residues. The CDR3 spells CATSRAAGQYGYTF. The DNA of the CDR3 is TGTGCCACCAGCAGAGCGGCGGGGCAATATGGCTACACCTTC.

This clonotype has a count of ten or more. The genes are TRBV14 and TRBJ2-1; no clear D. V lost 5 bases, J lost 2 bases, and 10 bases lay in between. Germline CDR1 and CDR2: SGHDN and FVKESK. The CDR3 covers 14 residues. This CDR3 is CASSKRRTYNEQFF. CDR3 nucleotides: TGTGCCAGCAGCAAAAGGCGCACCTACAATGAGCAGTTCTTC.

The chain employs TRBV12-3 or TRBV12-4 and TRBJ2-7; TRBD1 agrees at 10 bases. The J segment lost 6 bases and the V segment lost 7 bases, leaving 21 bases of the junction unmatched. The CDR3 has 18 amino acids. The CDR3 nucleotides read TGTGCCAGCAACTCAGCGGTGTTTGTTGGGACAGGGGCGGGCGAGCAGTACTTC. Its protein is CASNSAVFVGTGAGEQYF.

In DNA, the CDR3 is TGTGCCAGCAGCTTAGATTCGACAGGGATCGGCTATGGCTACACCTTC. This sequence encodes CASSLDSTGIGYGYTF. The chain is built from TRBV7-2 and TRBJ1-2; 7 bases are a match to TRBD1. Germline CDR1 and CDR2: SGHTA and FQGNSA. The V segment lost 1 base and the J segment 4 bases; nucleotides outside the gene matches: 9. This CDR3 is 16 amino acids long. Together with reference TRBV7-2 and TRBJ1-2, the CDR3 gives the full variable domain: GAGVSQSPSNKVTEKGKDVELRCDPISGHTALYWYRQSLGQGLEFLIYFQGNSAPDKSGLPSDRFSAERTGGSVSTLTIQRTQQEDSAVYLCASSLDSTGIGYGYTFGSGTRLTVV.

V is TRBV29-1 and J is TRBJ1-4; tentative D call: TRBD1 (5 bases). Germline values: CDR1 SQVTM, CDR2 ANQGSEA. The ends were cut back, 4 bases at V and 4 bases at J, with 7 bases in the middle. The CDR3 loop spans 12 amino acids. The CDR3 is CSVGRVNEKLFF. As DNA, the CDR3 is TGCAGCGTTGGCAGGGTTAATGAAAAACTGTTTTTT.

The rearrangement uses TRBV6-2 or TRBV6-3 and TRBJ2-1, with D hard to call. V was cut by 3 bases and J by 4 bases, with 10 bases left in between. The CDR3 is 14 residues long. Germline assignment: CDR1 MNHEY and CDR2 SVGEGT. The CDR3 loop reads CASSYGTRYNEQFF. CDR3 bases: TGTGCCAGCAGTTATGGCACTCGATACAATGAGCAGTTCTTC.

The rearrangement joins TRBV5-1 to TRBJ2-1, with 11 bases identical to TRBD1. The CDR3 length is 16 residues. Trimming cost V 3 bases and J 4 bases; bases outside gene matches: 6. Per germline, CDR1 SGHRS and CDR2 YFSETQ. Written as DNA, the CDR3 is TGCGCCAGCAGCTGGGGGACAGGGGGGTCATACAATGAGCAGTTCTTC. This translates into CASSWGTGGSYNEQFF.

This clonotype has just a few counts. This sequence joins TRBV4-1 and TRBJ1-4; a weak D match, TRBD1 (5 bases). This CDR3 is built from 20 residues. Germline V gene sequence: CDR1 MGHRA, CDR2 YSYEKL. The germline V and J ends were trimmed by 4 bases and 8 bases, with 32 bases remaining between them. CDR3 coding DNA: TGCGCCAGCAGCCCCTATATGTCGGCAATCCGGGCAGGGCTTGGAGAAAAACTGTTTTTT. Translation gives CASSPYMSAIRAGLGEKLFF.